One sample yielded the 20 T cell receptor beta chains listed below, sequenced in a study of OX40 agonist ivuxolimab in advanced cancers. The table came from immunoSEQ multiplex PCR; TCRdb's copy has only in-frame clones and leaves some out. This table has over 60,000 clones, roughly 80% appearing once. The sample was CD4+ or CD8+ T cells sorted from blood, taken in a trial of the OX40 agonist ivuxolimab. These receptors originate from an adult with an advanced solid tumor such as melanoma, head and neck, liver or kidney cancer.

The genes are TRBV29-1 and TRBJ2-3; D gene unclear. This CDR3 has 14 residues. Per germline, CDR1 SQVTM and CDR2 ANQGSEA. Trimming shortened V by 3 bases and J by 5 bases, and 15 bases separated the two germline ends. This CDR3 reads CSVEYGSDGDTQYF. For the CDR3, the DNA is TGCAGCGTTGAGTACGGGTCAGACGGAGATACGCAGTATTTT.

This chain uses TRBV6-6 with TRBJ2-7; tentatively, D is TRBD1 (6 bases). Trimming took off 5 bases at V and 2 bases at J, with 10 bases between the two ends. The CDR3 runs 13 residues. The germline V gene encodes CDR1 MNHNY and CDR2 SVGAGI (reference sequence). The CDR3 loop is CASSAQGTYEQYV. The CDR3 nucleotides read TGTGCCAGCAGTGCACAGGGAACCTACGAGCAGTACGTC.

This clone was seen just once. The V gene is TRBV9, the J gene TRBJ1-6; the match to TRBD1 covers 9 bases. The germline V gene encodes CDR1 SGDLS and CDR2 YYNGEE. The V and J ends lost 3 bases and 8 bases, in that order; junction bases with no gene match: 12. CDR3 length equals 17 residues. The CDR3 loop reads CASSGQGGLVGYSPLHF. Here the CDR3 DNA reads TGTGCCAGCAGCGGACAGGGGGGCCTAGTGGGATATTCACCCCTCCACTTT.

This chain uses TRBV7-8 with TRBJ2-7, with D perhaps assigned TRBD1 or TRBD2 (5 bases each). The CDR3 runs 14 residues. The V and J ends lost 4 bases and 0 bases respectively, with 10 bases between them. In germline, CDR1 is SGHVS, CDR2 FQNEAQ. The CDR3 sequence is CASSSGPDSYEQYF. CDR3 bases: TGTGCCAGCAGCTCGGGACCGGACTCCTACGAGCAGTACTTC.

CDR3 sequence reads: CASSRRTSEGNEQFF. The CDR3 nucleotides read TGTGCCAGCAGCCGCCGGACTAGCGAGGGAAATGAGCAGTTCTTC. The gene calls are TRBV7-8 and TRBJ2-1; 9 bases are shared with TRBD2. Germline V gene lookup returns CDR1 SGHVS and CDR2 FQNEAQ. After removal of 5 bases from V and 7 bases from J, the junction contained 9 bases not matched to a gene. CDR3 length: 15 amino acids.

The table lists this clone with a few counts. J is TRBJ2-5 and V is TRBV2, with 8 bases fitting TRBD2. The germline V gene has CDR1 SNHLY and CDR2 FYNNEI. This CDR3 has 15 residues. V dropped 2 bases and J dropped 5; count of bases not matched to a gene: 7. The CDR3 nucleotides are TGTGCCAGCAGTGAAATTAGCGGGATGCGCGAGACCCAGTACTTC. It translates to CASSEISGMRETQYF.

The V call is TRBV29-1, the J call TRBJ2-3; unclear D gene. V lost 0 bases and J lost 2, with 6 bases in between. Germline CDR1 reads SQVTM; CDR2 reads ANQGSEA. The CDR3 is 13 amino acids. The CDR3 spells CSVEDLVTDTQYF. The CDR3 coding sequence is TGCAGCGTTGAAGATTTAGTCACAGATACGCAGTATTTT.

The chain couples TRBV5-1 to TRBJ1-1, with D perhaps TRBD1 (5 bases). CDR3 length: 13 amino acids. Per the germline V gene, CDR1 is SGHRS and CDR2 is YFSETQ. V was shortened by 5 bases and J by 5 bases, with 13 bases between the two germline ends. This CDR3 reads CASSETTDTEAFF. DNA of the CDR3: TGCGCCAGCAGTGAGACGACAGATACTGAAGCTTTCTTT.

V is TRBV5-4 and J is TRBJ2-7; 7 nucleotides agree with TRBD1. CDR3 size: 15 residues. Germline loops: CDR1 SGHNT, CDR2 YYREEE (reference sequence). V shed 4 bases, J shed 1 base, and the junction held 8 bases outside the gene matches. CDR3 in DNA: TGTGCCAGCAGCATTGACTACAGGGGATCCTACGAGCAGTACTTC. Residues: CASSIDYRGSYEQYF.

The CDR3: CASVLGAATDTQYF. Here the CDR3 DNA reads TGTGCCAGCGTCCTGGGAGCCGCCACAGATACGCAGTATTTT. This chain joins TRBV2 and TRBJ2-3; D may be TRBD2 (5 bases). The CDR3 contains 14 residues. Germline V gene data show CDR1 as SNHLY and CDR2 as FYNNEI. The V end lost 8 bases, the J end lost 2 bases, and 14 bases lay between the germline ends.

The chain has TRBV4-1 and TRBJ2-3, with 11 bases fitting TRBD2. CDR1 is MGHRA and CDR2 is YSYEKL in the germline V gene. Trimming at V came to 4 bases and at J to 2 bases, leaving 20 bases not matched to a gene. This CDR3 comprises 21 residues. CDR3: CASSRPGLAGGSGTYTDTQYF. The DNA for the CDR3 is TGCGCCAGCAGCCGTCCTGGGCTAGCGGGAGGAAGCGGAACCTACACAGATACGCAGTATTTT.

The rearrangement links TRBV2 to TRBJ2-5; D gene uncertain. The V and J ends lost 2 bases and 1 base respectively, with 11 bases between them. The CDR3 spans 15 residues. Per germline, CDR1 SNHLY and CDR2 FYNNEI. The CDR3 loop is CASSELFGGQETQYF. In DNA, the CDR3 is TGTGCCAGCAGTGAATTGTTTGGCGGCCAAGAGACCCAGTACTTC.

The rearrangement joins TRBV4-1 to TRBJ1-4; no clear D gene. CDR3 size: 13 residues. The V end was cut by 1 base, the J end by 8 bases, with 8 bases between. The germline V gene encodes CDR1 MGHRA and CDR2 YSYEKL. The CDR3 sequence: CASSQAVSEKLFF. For the CDR3, the DNA is TGCGCCAGCAGCCAAGCTGTGTCAGAAAAACTGTTTTTT.

This clone came up a few times. The chain carries TRBV28 and TRBJ1-5; 11 positions match TRBD1. In germline, CDR1 is MDHEN, CDR2 SYDVKM. V was clipped by 6 bases and J by 6 bases; unmatched bases: 7. This CDR3 has 15 residues. The chain's CDR3 is CASSPRTGGSQPQHF. CDR3 nucleotide sequence: TGTGCCAGCAGCCCGAGGACAGGGGGCTCTCAGCCCCAGCATTTT.

This chain links TRBV5-1 with TRBJ1-1; D might be TRBD1 (6 bases). V lost 5 bases and J lost 4, with 12 bases in between. The CDR3 runs 13 residues. Germline values: CDR1 SGHRS, CDR2 YFSETQ. CDR3 region: CASSKEGVTEAFF. DNA for the CDR3: TGCGCCAGCAGTAAGGAGGGGGTCACTGAAGCTTTCTTT.

The CDR3 loop is CATRIRLRQFF. The CDR3 nucleotides read TGTGCCACCCGCATCCGCCTAAGGCAGTTCTTC. The rearrangement joins TRBV2 to TRBJ2-1, with unresolved D. The CDR3 is 11 residues long. Trimming removed 10 bases at V and 12 bases at J, with 16 bases between. Germline V gives CDR1 SNHLY, CDR2 FYNNEI.

The chain uses TRBV27 and TRBJ2-1; no clear D. Germline V gene lookup returns CDR1 MNHEY and CDR2 SMNVEV (reference sequence). This CDR3 is 14 amino acids long. The V end lost 5 bases, the J end lost 0 bases, and 8 bases lay between the germline ends. CDR3 sequence reads: CASSRGVSYNEQFF. In DNA form, the CDR3 reads TGTGCCAGCAGTCGTGGGGTCTCCTACAATGAGCAGTTCTTC.

The CDR3 coding sequence is TGTGCCAGCAGTTTTAGGGGTTCACCCCTCCACTTT. Translating it yields CASSFRGSPLHF. V is TRBV27 and J is TRBJ1-6; D possibly corresponds to TRBD1 (5 bases). Germline CDR1 reads MNHEY; CDR2 reads SMNVEV (reference sequence). Trimming took 3 bases from V and 9 from J, leaving 6 bases between them. The CDR3 spans 12 residues.

The gene calls are TRBV5-1 and TRBJ2-7; TRBD1 matches 9 bases. J gave up 7 bases and V 3 bases, and 8 bases lay outside the gene matches. In germline, CDR1 is SGHRS, CDR2 YFSETQ. There are 14 residues in the CDR3. This CDR3 reads CASSSGTGSGEQYF. The CDR3 DNA follows: TGCGCCAGCAGCTCCGGGACAGGGAGCGGAGAGCAGTACTTC. The entire variable domain, with the rest obtained from reference TRBV5-1 and TRBJ2-7, is as follows: KAGVTQTPRYLIKTRGQQVTLSCSPISGHRSVSWYQQTPGQGLQFLFEYFSETQRNKGNFPGRFSGRQFSNSRSEMNVSTLELGDSALYLCASSSGTGSGEQYFGPGTRLTVT.

The chain uses TRBV18 and TRBJ2-3; D is unresolved. This CDR3 comprises 16 residues. Trimming took off 0 bases at V and 2 bases at J, with 12 bases between the two ends. Germline-derived CDR1 and CDR2 are KGHSH and LQKENI. The CDR3 reads CASSPPFRVYTDTQYF. The CDR3 DNA reads as TGTGCCAGCTCACCACCTTTTCGGGTCTACACAGATACGCAGTATTTT.